Listed below are T cell receptor beta chains from one sample, sequenced in a study of regulatory T cells in long-lasting Graves disease. TCRdb re-analysed the multiplex PCR reads in MiXCR, keeping a single row per CDR3 protein. Of about 500,000 distinct CDR3 sequences detected, around 16% appear once; the ten largest clones hold 9.5% to 15%. The same data also went into a second study, on T cells in Graves' hyperthyroidism and ophthalmopathy.

Sequences were derived from peripheral blood mononuclear cells (PBMCs), sampled at new diagnosis, from a patient treated with antithyroid drugs. All receptors come from a man aged 40-55 years with Graves disease. Each CDR3 is given with its conserved first and last residue. The order of the fields is J gene, clone size, V gene, D gene, CDR3 length, CDR3 protein, CDR3 DNA. D genes are given only for firm matches. Expanded clones get a size class; other rows say once, few or many, or leave the size out.

TRBJ2-3,NA,TRBV6-1,NA,17,CASSERGEGRGEDTQYF,TGTGCCAGCAGTGAAAGGGGGGAGGGCCGAGGAGAAGATACGCAGTATTTT
TRBJ2-1,few,TRBV29-1,NA,14,CSAPQGRWYNEQFF,TGCAGCGCCCCGCAGGGCCGCTGGTACAATGAGCAGTTCTTC
TRBJ1-1,NA,TRBV4-1,NA,13,CASSPALATEAFF,TGCGCCAGCAGTCCCGCCCTGGCCACTGAAGCTTTCTTT
TRBJ2-7,NA,TRBV12-3/TRBV12-4,TRBD1,14,CASSFKDRGREQYF,TGTGCCAGCAGTTTTAAGGACAGGGGGCGCGAGCAGTACTTC
TRBJ2-2,many,TRBV20-1,TRBD1,14,CSAPGTANTGELFF,TGCAGTGCACCCGGGACAGCGAACACCGGGGAGCTGTTTTTT
TRBJ2-5,NA,TRBV10-3,TRBD1,17,CAISEGQGLPFQETQYF,TGTGCCATCAGTGAAGGACAGGGATTACCATTCCAAGAGACCCAGTACTTC
TRBJ1-5,many,TRBV28,TRBD1,16,CASSRNRQGRNQPQHF,TGTGCCAGCAGTCGTAACCGACAGGGTAGGAATCAGCCCCAGCATTTT
TRBJ2-7,many,TRBV6-9,NA,13,CASSYSEDYEQYF,TGTGCCAGCAGTTACTCAGAAGACTACGAGCAGTACTTC
TRBJ2-3,many,TRBV24-1,NA,14,CATSDRTSTDTQYF,TGTGCCACCAGTGACCGGACTAGCACAGATACGCAGTATTTT
TRBJ2-7,many,TRBV29-1,NA,11,CSAGQVYEQYF,TGCAGCGCGGGACAAGTCTACGAGCAGTACTTC
TRBJ2-7,few,TRBV6-5,NA,14,CASRYRDTSYEQYF,TGTGCCAGCAGGTACCGGGACACTTCCTACGAGCAGTACTTC
TRBJ2-7,NA,TRBV6-9,NA,14,CASSYPGAGYEQYF,TGTGCCAGCAGTTACCCGGGCGCCGGCTACGAGCAGTACTTC
TRBJ2-7,many,TRBV6-2/TRBV6-3,NA,14,CASSYTGSSYEQYF,TGTGCCAGCAGTTACACGGGCTCCTCCTACGAGCAGTACTTC
TRBJ2-3,many,TRBV6-1,TRBD1,14,CASKRDRGPDTQYF,TGTGCCAGCAAACGGGACAGGGGTCCAGATACGCAGTATTTT
TRBJ2-3,NA,TRBV29-1,NA,15,CSVPKGGGFSDTQYF,TGCAGCGTACCGAAGGGGGGAGGGTTCTCAGATACGCAGTATTTT
TRBJ1-4,many,TRBV2,NA,15,CASSGEQGRSEKLFF,TGTGCCAGCAGTGGGGAACAGGGAAGAAGCGAAAAACTGTTTTTT
TRBJ1-2,few,TRBV6-1,TRBD1,11,CASSARWDRPF,TGTGCCAGCAGTGCCCGATGGGACAGGCCTTTC
TRBJ2-1,many,TRBV6-5,NA,14,CASSYSSNSNEQFF,TGTGCCAGCAGTTACTCATCCAATTCTAATGAGCAGTTCTTC
TRBJ2-7,NA,TRBV4-1,TRBD1,16,CASSQMGQGASYEQYF,TGCGCCAGCAGCCAAATGGGACAGGGAGCATCCTACGAGCAGTACTTC
TRBJ2-7,few,TRBV20-1,TRBD2,13,CSASGGLSYEQYF,TGCAGTGCTAGTGGGGGACTATCCTACGAGCAGTACTTC
TRBJ2-3,NA,TRBV27,NA,17,CASSLFADRTLPDTQYF,TGTGCCAGCAGTTTATTTGCCGACAGGACCCTACCAGATACGCAGTATTTT
TRBJ2-4,few,TRBV18,NA,18,CASSSLSPQGGAKNIQYF,TGTGCCAGCTCATCTTTATCCCCACAGGGAGGAGCCAAAAACATTCAGTACTTC
TRBJ2-3,NA,TRBV5-1,NA,14,CASSRTDPTDTQYF,TGCGCCAGCAGCCGGACAGACCCCACAGATACGCAGTATTTT
TRBJ2-7,many,TRBV6-1,TRBD2,14,CASSAGLETYEQYF,TGTGCCAGCAGTGCAGGACTAGAAACTTACGAGCAGTACTTC
TRBJ2-7,many,TRBV6-1,TRBD1,15,CASSADRAQSYEQYF,TGTGCCAGCAGTGCGGACAGGGCTCAGTCCTACGAGCAGTACTTC
TRBJ2-3,many,TRBV11-2,NA,14,CASSAGGEPDTQYF,TGTGCCAGCAGCGCCGGTGGGGAGCCAGATACGCAGTATTTT
TRBJ1-4,many,TRBV11-2,NA,15,CASSLLPGDNEKLFF,TGTGCCAGCAGCTTATTGCCTGGGGACAATGAAAAACTGTTTTTT
TRBJ2-3,many,TRBV20-1,NA,12,CSARGEGDSQYF,TGCAGTGCTAGAGGAGAAGGGGACTCGCAGTATTTT
TRBJ1-3,few,TRBV6-5,NA,18,CASSYGTGLTVSGNTIYF,TGTGCCAGCAGTTATGGGACTGGCCTGACGGTCTCTGGAAACACCATATATTTT
TRBJ2-7,many,TRBV18,TRBD2,14,CASSPWTSRVEQYF,TGTGCCAGCTCGCCCTGGACTAGCAGAGTCGAGCAGTACTTC
TRBJ1-5,few,TRBV2,NA,13,CATQEGLGQPQHF,TGTGCCACCCAGGAGGGGTTGGGTCAGCCCCAGCATTTT
TRBJ1-3,few,TRBV2,NA,13,CASSPQFGNTIYF,TGTGCCAGCAGCCCTCAGTTTGGAAACACCATATATTTT
TRBJ2-2,NA,TRBV6-5,NA,13,CASSYRFTGELFF,TGTGCCAGCAGTTACCGGTTCACCGGGGAGCTGTTTTTT
TRBJ2-7,many,TRBV30,NA,11,CAWGSPYEQYF,TGTGCCTGGGGCAGCCCCTACGAGCAGTACTTC
TRBJ2-5,many,TRBV12-3/TRBV12-4,NA,13,CASKRSDQETQYF,TGTGCCAGCAAAAGGAGCGACCAAGAGACCCAGTACTTC
TRBJ2-1,few,TRBV30,NA,14,CAWSSGTGYNEQFF,TGTGCCTGGAGTAGCGGGACAGGATACAATGAGCAGTTCTTC
TRBJ2-2,NA,TRBV24-1,TRBD2,18,CATSDHPGLAGYTGELFF,TGTGCCACCAGTGACCATCCGGGACTAGCGGGGTACACCGGGGAGCTGTTTTTT
TRBJ2-7,many,TRBV5-1,NA,14,CASSLDRTRYEQYF,TGCGCCAGCAGCTTGGATCGGACACGCTACGAGCAGTACTTC
TRBJ2-3,few,TRBV15,TRBD2,16,CATSRGPPAGEDTQYF,TGTGCCACCAGCAGAGGGCCCCCAGCGGGAGAAGATACGCAGTATTTT
TRBJ2-7,NA,TRBV7-9,NA,14,CASSLVDGSYEQYF,TGTGCCAGCAGCTTAGTAGATGGGAGCTACGAGCAGTACTTC